The 29 T cell receptor beta chains below come from one sample, sequenced in a study of cytomegalovirus exposure and HLA in healthy donors. PCR employed 60 Vbeta and 13 Jbeta primers. Clones were sequenced by immunoSEQ multiplex PCR, and TCRdb holds only the in-frame ones, with some missing. The data show tens of thousands of clones, roughly 89% seen once. The sequenced sample consisted of PBMCs. These TCRs come from a woman in her 40s in good health and CMV-seropositive.

This clone was seen only a few times. This chain joins TRBV16 and TRBJ1-1; possible D gene TRBD1, 5 bases. Per germline, CDR1 KGHSY and CDR2 FQNENV. The CDR3 runs 14 residues. With 6 bases removed from V and 6 bases from J, the gap between germline ends came to 17 bases. DNA of the CDR3: TGTGCCAGCAGTGGCGGGACCAGGGTGGCTGAAGCTTTCTTT. This encodes CASSGGTRVAEAFF.

This chain uses TRBV27 with TRBJ2-7; TRBD1 might be the D (5 bases). The CDR3 runs 13 residues. Germline lookup yields CDR1 MNHEY and CDR2 SMNVEV (reference sequence). V was pared by 10 bases and J by 7 bases, with 20 bases between. The CDR3: CAIGGAHLLEQYF. The CDR3 DNA reads TGTGCCATCGGTGGGGCTCACCTCTTGGAGCAGTACTTC.

V usage is TRBV11-2 and J usage is TRBJ2-7; 8 bases fit TRBD1. J was trimmed by 3 bases and V by 1 base; bases with no gene match: 8. The germline gives CDR1 SGHAT, CDR2 FQNNGV. The CDR3 contains 16 residues. The chain's CDR3 is CASSLAYGQGVYEQYF. For the CDR3, the DNA is TGTGCCAGCAGCTTAGCGTACGGACAGGGAGTCTACGAGCAGTACTTC.

The chain is built from TRBV18 and TRBJ2-1, with 9 bases fitting TRBD2. The length of the CDR3 is 15 residues. With V trimmed by 1 base and J by 7 bases, 5 bases remained unmatched. Germline V gene lookup returns CDR1 KGHSH and CDR2 LQKENI. The CDR3 DNA sequence: TGTGCCAGCTCACCACGGTCTAGCGGGGAAAATGAGCAGTTCTTC. This gives the protein CASSPRSSGENEQFF. Combining the CDR3 with reference TRBV18 and TRBJ2-1 gives the whole variable domain NAGVMQNPRHLVRRRGQEARLRCSPMKGHSHVYWYRQLPEEGLKFMVYLQKENIIDESGMPKERFSAEFPKEGPSILRIQQVVRGDSAAYFCASSPRSSGENEQFFGPGTRLTVL.

The chain links TRBV6-5 to TRBJ2-7; 7 bases line up with TRBD2. Germline loops: CDR1 MNHEY, CDR2 SVGAGI. This CDR3 is 15 amino acids long. V was pared by 2 bases and J by 0 bases, with 4 bases of the junction left unmatched. The CDR3, as DNA: TGTGCCAGCAGTTACGGTGGGGGGGACTCCTACGAGCAGTACTTC. Translation: CASSYGGGDSYEQYF.

V gene TRBV5-1 combines with J gene TRBJ1-1; D is ambiguous. The CDR3 consists of 13 residues. Germline CDR1 reads SGHRS; CDR2 reads YFSETQ. Between the trimmed V and J ends, which lost 0 bases and 1 base, there was a span of 4 bases. The CDR3 here is CASSLGGNTEAFF. In DNA form, the CDR3 reads TGCGCCAGCAGCTTGGGCGGGAACACTGAAGCTTTCTTT.

This sequence joins TRBV28 and TRBJ2-5, with TRBD2 as a possible D gene (5 bases). The CDR3 spans 15 residues. Germline CDR1 MDHEN, CDR2 SYDVKM. Trimming took off 3 bases at V and 5 bases at J, with 16 bases between the two ends. The CDR3 nucleotides read TGTGCCAGCAGTTTCCCCGCTAGCTTGAGGGAGACCCAGTACTTC. Amino acids: CASSFPASLRETQYF.

V is TRBV19 and J is TRBJ2-7, with D uncertain. The CDR3 covers 14 residues. V was trimmed by 7 bases and J by 4 bases, leaving 17 bases between them. From germline, CDR1 is LNHDA and CDR2 SQIVND (reference sequence). The CDR3, as DNA: TGTGCCAGTAAATACGCCAACGGAGATTACGAGCAGTACTTC. Its protein product is CASKYANGDYEQYF.

The rearrangement joins TRBV5-4 to TRBJ1-4; 9 bases fit TRBD1. Germline trimming cut 0 bases from V and 8 bases from J; bases unmatched to any gene: 5. Germline CDR1 reads SGHNT; CDR2 reads YYREEE (reference sequence). The CDR3 runs 15 residues. This CDR3 is CASSLDGTGTEKLFF. In DNA, the CDR3 is TGTGCCAGCAGCTTGGATGGGACAGGGACAGAAAAACTGTTTTTT.

J is TRBJ1-4 and V is TRBV18; tentative D call: TRBD1 (6 bases). Germline V lookup: CDR1 KGHSH, CDR2 LQKENI. V was pared by 3 bases and J by 4 bases, with 9 bases between. This CDR3 comprises 14 residues. In nucleotides, the CDR3 is TGTGCCAGCTCACCCCGAGGGGGTAATGAAAAACTGTTTTTT. As protein: CASSPRGGNEKLFF.

The gene calls are TRBV20-1 and TRBJ2-7; maybe TRBD1 (5 bases). This CDR3 comprises 11 residues. The V end lost 3 bases, the J end lost 7 bases, and 10 bases lay between the germline ends. Germline assignment: CDR1 DFQATT and CDR2 SNEGSKA (reference sequence). This CDR3 reads CSASVSGEQYF. In DNA form, the CDR3 reads TGCAGTGCTAGTGTATCAGGGGAGCAGTACTTC.

This clone was detected a few times. The chain employs TRBV5-4 and TRBJ2-1; D is unresolved. Germline V CDR1 and CDR2: SGHNT, YYREEE (reference sequence). Deletions cut 0 bases from V and 4 bases from J, with 5 bases between. The CDR3 sequence is 13 residues long. CDR3 sequence: CASSLDEYNEQFF. DNA for the CDR3: TGTGCCAGCAGCTTGGACGAGTACAATGAGCAGTTCTTC.

The V gene is TRBV2, the J gene TRBJ2-5; 7 positions agree with TRBD2. V shed 6 bases and J 5 bases; nucleotides not matched to a gene: 3. This CDR3 is built from 12 residues. Germline lookup yields CDR1 SNHLY and CDR2 FYNNEI. The CDR3 is CASSPTSETQYF. DNA of the CDR3: TGTGCCAGCAGCCCGACTAGCGAGACCCAGTACTTC.

This chain links TRBV5-1 with TRBJ1-1, with TRBD1 matching 8 bases. V shed 4 bases and J 3 bases; nucleotides not matched to a gene: 11. The CDR3 covers 16 residues. Germline V gene data show CDR1 as SGHRS and CDR2 as YFSETQ. As DNA, the CDR3 is TGCGCCAGCAGCCTCCAACCAGGGGGCGCAGACACTGAAGCTTTCTTT. Translated: CASSLQPGGADTEAFF.

This clone was seen a few times. This chain links TRBV28 with TRBJ2-3, with 8 bases aligning to TRBD2. V trimming: 4 bases; J trimming: 2 bases; junction bases outside the gene matches: 5. Germline V gives CDR1 MDHEN, CDR2 SYDVKM. The CDR3 extends over 15 amino acids. CDR3 bases: TGTGCCAGCAGTTCACTAGCGGAGTTCACAGATACGCAGTATTTT. This translates into CASSSLAEFTDTQYF.

V gene TRBV9 combines with J gene TRBJ1-6, with 10 bases aligning to TRBD1. The germline gives CDR1 SGDLS, CDR2 YYNGEE. The length of the CDR3 is 14 residues. V was pared by 4 bases and J by 10 bases, with 5 bases of the junction left unmatched. CDR3 amino acids: CASSLRQGASPLHF. CDR3 nucleotides: TGTGCCAGCAGCCTCCGACAGGGGGCATCACCCCTCCACTTT.

This chain connects TRBV5-1 to TRBJ2-3; D might be TRBD1 (6 bases). V lost 0 bases, J lost 8 bases, and 13 bases lay in between. The CDR3 has 14 amino acids. CDR1 and CDR2 from the germline V gene are SGHRS and YFSETQ. The CDR3 DNA reads as TGCGCCAGCAGCTTGGCTGGGGGCACGGGTACGCAGTATTTT. Its translation is CASSLAGGTGTQYF. The full variable domain, rest sourced from reference TRBV5-1 and TRBJ2-3, is KAGVTQTPRYLIKTRGQQVTLSCSPISGHRSVSWYQQTPGQGLQFLFEYFSETQRNKGNFPGRFSGRQFSNSRSEMNVSTLELGDSALYLCASSLAGGTGTQYFGPGTRLTVL.

The chain employs TRBV27 and TRBJ2-2, with D perhaps matching TRBD1 (5 bases). CDR3 length: 13 amino acids. V was clipped by 3 bases and J by 6 bases, with 8 bases between them. Germline lookup yields CDR1 MNHEY and CDR2 SMNVEV (reference sequence). The CDR3, as DNA: TGTGCCAGCAGTTTTACACAGGCCGGGGAGCTGTTTTTT. This translates into CASSFTQAGELFF.

The gene calls are TRBV19 and TRBJ2-7; 10 positions agree with TRBD1. Germline values: CDR1 LNHDA, CDR2 SQIVND (reference sequence). This CDR3 has 14 amino acids. V lost 5 bases, J lost 2 bases, and 3 bases stayed unmatched. The CDR3 loop reads CASSPGQGTYEQYF. The DNA for the CDR3 is TGTGCCAGTAGTCCGGGACAGGGGACCTACGAGCAGTACTTC. The entire variable domain, with the rest obtained from reference TRBV19 and TRBJ2-7, is as follows: DGGITQSPKYLFRKEGQNVTLSCEQNLNHDAMYWYRQDPGQGLRLIYYSQIVNDFQKGDIAEGYSVSREKKESFPLTVTSAQKNPTAFYLCASSPGQGTYEQYFGPGTRLTVT.

This sequence joins TRBV10-1 and TRBJ2-7; 8 bases are shared with TRBD1. From germline, CDR1 is WNHNN and CDR2 SYGVQD (reference sequence). The CDR3 is made up of 16 amino acids. V shed 4 bases and J 2 bases; nucleotides not matched to a gene: 10. CDR3 coding DNA: TGCGCCAGCAGTGGGCCCCAGACAGGGGATCCCTACGAGCAGTACTTC. Translated, it gives CASSGPQTGDPYEQYF.

This chain links TRBV19 with TRBJ1-1; D possibly corresponds to TRBD1 (5 bases). V dropped 6 bases and J dropped 1 base, with 18 bases sitting between them. The CDR3 is made up of 16 amino acids. Germline CDR1 LNHDA, CDR2 SQIVND (reference sequence). This chain's CDR3 is CASRIPQTAGNTEAFF. The CDR3 DNA reads as TGTGCCAGTAGAATACCCCAGACAGCTGGGAACACTGAAGCTTTCTTT.

The chain links TRBV4-1 to TRBJ1-1, with D possibly TRBD1 on 5 matching bases. CDR3 length: 13 residues. Germline lookup yields CDR1 MGHRA and CDR2 YSYEKL. Trimming pared 0 bases from V and 8 bases from J, leaving 10 bases between. DNA for the CDR3: TGCGCCAGCAGCCAAGATAGGCGGGGCGAAGCTTTCTTT. The encoded protein is CASSQDRRGEAFF.

The chain links TRBV27 to TRBJ2-7; no clear D. Trimming cost V 5 bases and J 6 bases, with 11 bases left between them. The CDR3 runs 12 residues. CDR1 is MNHEY, CDR2 SMNVEV, per germline (reference sequence). CDR3 sequence: CASSQGVCEQYF. For the CDR3, the DNA is TGTGCCAGCAGTCAAGGAGTGTGCGAGCAGTACTTC.

The chain uses TRBV4-3 and TRBJ2-6; tentative D call: TRBD1 (6 bases). Germline-derived CDR1 and CDR2 are LGHNA and YSLEER. This CDR3 region has 16 residues. Trimming took off 0 bases at V and 2 bases at J, with 8 bases between the two ends. The CDR3 DNA follows: TGCGCCAGCAGCCAAGATGAGGGGGCTGGGGCCAACGTCCTGACTTTC. Amino acid sequence: CASSQDEGAGANVLTF.

The gene calls are TRBV7-9 and TRBJ2-7, with TRBD1 identical over 10 bases. The CDR3 totals 17 residues. The junction had 8 bases not matched to a gene; V was cut back by 1 base and J by 2 bases. CDR1 and CDR2 from the germline V gene are SEHNR and FQNEAQ (reference sequence). The CDR3 DNA is TGTGCCAGCAGCTTAGTTGGGACAGGGGTGTGGGCCTACGAGCAGTACTTC. This gives the protein CASSLVGTGVWAYEQYF. The whole variable domain, remainder taken from reference TRBV7-9 and TRBJ2-7, is DTGVSQNPRHKITKRGQNVTFRCDPISEHNRLYWYRQTLGQGPEFLTYFQNEAQLEKSRLLSDRFSAERPKGSFSTLEIQRTEQGDSAMYLCASSLVGTGVWAYEQYFGPGTRLTVT.

Notes on this clone: At one of its ends the junction is not consistent with the germline gene, which may arise from a read error. This chain connects TRBV7-9 to TRBJ2-5; 12 bases are a match to TRBD1. The end of the DNA fits TRBJ2-7 better, so the J call may be wrong. This CDR3 region has 16 residues. Germline V gene sequence: CDR1 SEHNR, CDR2 FQNEAQ (reference sequence). The CDR3, as DNA: TGTTCCAGCAGCTCCCGGGACAGGGGGCGCTCCTACGAGCAGTACTTC. Its translation is CSSSSRDRGRSYEQYF.

The V call is TRBV27, the J call TRBJ1-5; a possible D gene is TRBD1 (5 bases). The CDR3 runs to 16 residues. From germline, CDR1 is MNHEY and CDR2 SMNVEV (reference sequence). V lost 3 bases and J lost 1, with 13 bases in between. The CDR3 region is CASSFAGGMSNQPQHF. CDR3 nucleotide sequence: TGTGCCAGCAGTTTTGCGGGGGGAATGAGCAATCAGCCCCAGCATTTT.

The rearrangement links TRBV25-1 to TRBJ2-7; D uncertain. The CDR3 contains 14 residues. Germline-derived CDR1 and CDR2 are MGHDK and SYGVNS. V was clipped by 3 bases and J by 6 bases, with 15 bases between them. CDR3 protein: CASSDVVTIGEQYF. DNA of the CDR3: TGTGCCAGCAGTGATGTGGTGACAATTGGCGAGCAGTACTTC.

This clone was recorded once. The genes are TRBV9 and TRBJ2-7; the match to TRBD1 covers 11 bases. Germline CDR1 and CDR2: SGDLS and YYNGEE. CDR3 size: 14 residues. Unmatched junction bases numbered 0, after V lost 0 bases and J lost 4 bases. The CDR3 reads CASSVGDRGYEQYF. DNA of the CDR3: TGTGCCAGCAGCGTAGGGGACAGGGGGTACGAGCAGTACTTC.